The 12 T cell receptor beta chains given below trace back to one sample, sequenced in a study of CD8 T cells in ankylosing spondylitis. Via MiXCR, TCRdb re-called the 5' RACE reads, giving one row per CDR3 protein. This sample yields a few hundred thousand distinct CDR3 sequences, of which approximately 20% are seen a single time; roughly 16% belongs to the top ten. Findings and caveats of the study: Characteristic of ankylosing spondylitis blood, it appeared, was a TCR beta motif comprising several highly homologous variants.

These receptors' targets are unknown. Material for sequencing was blood, either unsorted or a sorted T cell fraction (not recorded which). The origin of the receptors is a male donor with ankylosing spondylitis.

This clonotype has more than one count but fewer than ten. This chain joins TRBV4-2 and TRBJ2-2; D may be TRBD1 (5 bases). Germline assignment: CDR1 LGHNA and CDR2 YNFKEQ. Trimming pared 0 bases from V and 5 bases from J, leaving 10 bases between. This CDR3 has 15 residues. The CDR3 here is CASSQEKTVTGELFF. Here the CDR3 DNA reads TGTGCCAGCAGCCAAGAAAAGACAGTAACCGGGGAGCTGTTTTTT.

The J gene is TRBJ2-1, the V gene TRBV21-1; TRBD1, the D gene given by the table, was not confirmed from the DNA. TRBV21-1 is a recognized pseudogene. CDR3 length: 14 residues. CDR3 sequence reads: CASFGRTFYNEQFF. The CDR3 nucleotides read TGTGCCAGCTTTGGGCGGACGTTCTACAATGAGCAGTTCTTC.

This chain uses TRBV9 with TRBJ2-1; no definite D call. V was trimmed by 2 bases and J by 4 bases, leaving 10 bases between them. CDR3 length: 14 amino acids. Germline V gives CDR1 SGDLS, CDR2 YYNGEE. This CDR3 is CASSVTEFYNEQFF. The CDR3 DNA is TGTGCCAGCAGCGTCACGGAGTTTTACAATGAGCAGTTCTTC.

This clonotype was counted a few times. The chain joins TRBV15 to TRBJ1-4, with D possibly being TRBD1 (5 bases). The V end lost 5 bases, the J end lost 3 bases, and 10 bases lay between the germline ends. This CDR3 has 14 amino acids. Germline V gene sequence: CDR1 LNHNV, CDR2 YYDKDF (reference sequence). CDR3 coding DNA: TGTGCCACCAGCCCTGGGGGGGCTAATGAAAAACTGTTTTTT. Amino acid sequence: CATSPGGANEKLFF.

This clonotype turned up a few times. This sequence joins TRBV4-3 and TRBJ2-5; 8 positions match TRBD2. The CDR3 length is 17 residues. Germline lookup yields CDR1 LGHNA and CDR2 YSLEER. The V gene end was trimmed by 1 base and the J gene end by 4 bases; junction bases not matched to a gene: 11. In nucleotides, the CDR3 is TGCGCCAGCAGCCAAGTCCTAGCGGGCCTCGGGAGAGAGACCCAGTACTTC. Translated: CASSQVLAGLGRETQYF.

This clonotype was found a few times. J is TRBJ1-1 and V is TRBV6-2 or TRBV6-3; 11 bases align to TRBD1. Per germline, CDR1 MNHEY and CDR2 SVGEGT. The CDR3 runs to 14 residues. The ends lost 2 bases at V and 4 bases at J; junction bases unmatched: 0. CDR3 region: CASSYGTGGTEAFF. The CDR3, as DNA: TGTGCCAGCAGTTACGGGACAGGGGGCACTGAAGCTTTCTTT.

The V gene is TRBV7-2, the J gene TRBJ2-7, with TRBD2 as a possible D gene (6 bases). The germline V gene has CDR1 SGHTA and CDR2 FQGNSA. Deletions cut 0 bases from V and 0 bases from J, with 15 bases between. This CDR3 spans 17 amino acids. CDR3 bases: TGTGCCAGCAGCTTAGCGCGGGTAGCGGTGAGCTCCTACGAGCAGTACTTC. It translates to CASSLARVAVSSYEQYF.

This clonotype turned up a few times. This chain uses TRBV15 with TRBJ1-5; 9 bases agree with TRBD1. CDR1 and CDR2 (germline): LNHNV, YYDKDF (reference sequence). The junction had 5 bases not matched to a gene; V was cut back by 2 bases and J by 6 bases. The CDR3 extends over 15 amino acids. This CDR3 is CATSRSTGGFQPQHF. The CDR3 region has the DNA TGTGCCACCAGCAGATCGACAGGGGGTTTTCAGCCCCAGCATTTT.

This clonotype was seen at least ten times. V is TRBV28 and J is TRBJ2-1; D is unclear. The germline CDR1 and CDR2 sequences are MDHEN and SYDVKM. Trimming removed 4 bases from V and 4 bases from J, with 11 bases in between. This CDR3 is 14 amino acids long. The CDR3 nucleotides read TGTGCCAGCAGTTCATCAGCCCCGTACAATGAGCAGTTCTTC. It is translated as CASSSSAPYNEQFF.

V is TRBV5-1 and J is TRBJ1-2; D remains unclear. This CDR3 is 13 amino acids long. Deletions cut 0 bases from V and 8 bases from J, with 11 bases between. Germline V CDR1 and CDR2: SGHRS, YFSETQ. CDR3 protein: CASSLVVEEGYTF. CDR3 sequence (DNA): TGCGCCAGCAGCTTGGTGGTAGAGGAAGGCTACACCTTC.

The V gene is TRBV19, the J gene TRBJ2-7; TRBD1 matches 10 bases. The junction had 4 bases not matched to a gene; V was cut back by 6 bases and J by 5 bases. This CDR3 has 13 residues. The V gene's germline CDR1 is LNHDA and CDR2 SQIVND (reference sequence). The CDR3 loop reads CASSPGQGNEQYF. Here the CDR3 DNA reads TGTGCCAGTAGCCCGGGACAGGGGAACGAGCAGTACTTC.

The CDR3 is CSALGQGFSYEQYF. CDR3 DNA sequence: TGCAGTGCGTTGGGACAGGGCTTTTCCTACGAGCAGTACTTC. The chain joins TRBV20-1 to TRBJ2-7; 9 nucleotides agree with TRBD1. Germline loops: CDR1 DFQATT, CDR2 SNEGSKA (reference sequence). V lost 6 bases and J lost 1; bases outside the gene matches: 7. The CDR3 extends over 14 amino acids.